What follows describes a single T cell receptor (beta chain). Its cognate antigen is unknown. This record comes from a study of T cell responses to AZD1222 COVID-19 vaccine. The wider study: Second doses that came at about 4 or about 12 weeks were put together. General study points: Across spike, vaccine-associated CD4 TCRs were found, dominant at 160-218 and 743-854. Two AZD1222 administrations were followed by greater Spike-specific TCR breadth and depth. The repertoires were collected only after the peak T cell response.

This CDR3 has 15 amino acids. From germline, CDR1 is LNHDA and CDR2 SQIVND (reference sequence). Trimming removed 3 bases from V and 4 bases from J, with 13 bases in between. Only in-frame clones appear in the TCRdb table, and some are missing; sequencing was by immunoSEQ multiplex PCR. Altogether fewer than 200,000 clones are present, around 88% being singletons, with the ten largest covering approximately 0.5%. The chain uses TRBV19 and TRBJ2-1, with TRBD2 as a possible D gene (5 bases). The sequence was collected from an adult in good health. The sample was peripheral blood, taken on day 0 of AZD1222 vaccination. DNA for the CDR3: TGTGCCAGTAGTATGAGACTACAAACTTACAATGAGCAGTTCTTC. Translation: CASSMRLQTYNEQFF.